Below are 13 T cell receptor beta chains sequenced from a single sample in a study of blood T cell repertoires in COVID-19. Assay: immunoSEQ multiplex PCR; the TCRdb copy retains only in-frame clones and omits some. The sample consists of over 300,000 clones, more than 75% of them appearing once. Sequenced input: PBMCs or T cells enriched from blood (not recorded which). The receptors originated from a woman aged 25 to 39 with acute COVID-19.

The chain uses TRBV6-5 and TRBJ2-5, with TRBD1 matching 7 bases. The length of the CDR3 is 14 residues. J was trimmed by 4 bases and V by 6 bases; bases with no gene match: 8. The germline gives CDR1 MNHEY, CDR2 SVGAGI. CDR3 DNA: TGTGCCAGCAGGGACACAGGGGTTTCAGAGACCCAGTACTTC. This encodes CASRDTGVSETQYF.

As regards this clone: At one boundary the junction diverges from the germline segment, which might be a read error. The V gene is TRBV7-3, the J gene TRBJ1-2; 11 bases are a match to TRBD1. The CDR3 length is 17 residues. Looked up from germline, CDR1 is SGHTA and CDR2 is FQGTGA. Here the CDR3 reads CASSLTGTGGSNYGYTF. The CDR3 region has the DNA TGTGCCAGCAGCCTAACCGGGACAGGGGGTTCTAACTATGGCTACACCTTC.

In its sample, this clone was seen a few times. V and J are TRBV6-1 and TRBJ1-5; 7 bases map to TRBD1. With V trimmed by 3 bases and J by 6 bases, 2 bases remained unmatched. The germline CDR1 and CDR2 sequences are MNHNS and SASEGT. The CDR3 spans 13 residues. CDR3 sequence reads: CASSDTGVQPQHF. The CDR3 DNA reads TGTGCCAGCAGTGATACAGGGGTTCAGCCCCAGCATTTT.

The chain recombines TRBV7-6 with TRBJ1-1; the D is unclear. Germline-derived CDR1 and CDR2 are SGHVS and FNYEAQ. V shed 5 bases and J shed 11 bases, with 9 bases lying between them. The CDR3 is 10 residues long. CDR3 nucleotides: TGTGCCAGCAGCCCCGAGTTGGCTTTCTTT. Translating gives CASSPELAFF.

The CDR3 DNA sequence: TGTGCCAGCAGCTTAACAGCGACTTCGAACACCGGGGAGCTGTTTTTT. Residues: CASSLTATSNTGELFF. The V and J genes are TRBV7-3 and TRBJ2-2; D remains ambiguous. Germline V gene data show CDR1 as SGHTA and CDR2 as FQGTGA. The CDR3 covers 16 residues. Trimming stripped 0 bases from V and 0 bases from J, with 8 bases between.

The chain couples TRBV5-1 to TRBJ1-4; TRBD1 agrees at 8 bases. Germline V gene lookup returns CDR1 SGHRS and CDR2 YFSETQ. This CDR3 region has 14 residues. Trimming removed 4 bases from V and 4 bases from J; junction bases left unmatched: 3. The CDR3 here is CASSPTGDNEKLFF. The CDR3 DNA sequence: TGCGCCAGCAGCCCGACAGGGGATAATGAAAAACTGTTTTTT.

V and J are TRBV11-2 and TRBJ2-7; TRBD2 is a possible D gene (5 bases). V lost 6 bases and J 5 bases, leaving 29 bases between the germline ends. CDR1 is SGHAT, CDR2 FQNNGV, per germline. CDR3 length equals 18 residues. The CDR3 spells CASRDVLGYAGVNDEQYF. DNA of the CDR3: TGTGCCAGCAGAGACGTGCTGGGGTACGCGGGTGTCAACGACGAGCAGTACTTC.

The CDR3 DNA reads as TGTGCCAGCAGTGTTGCCCGGAGTACTGAAGCTTTCTTT. Its translation: CASSVARSTEAFF. The chain combines TRBV9 with TRBJ1-1; D remains ambiguous. The length of the CDR3 is 13 residues. Germline CDR1 is SGDLS and CDR2 is YYNGEE. Trimming removed 5 bases from V and 5 bases from J, with 13 bases in between. The full variable domain, in which reference TRBV9 and TRBJ1-1 provide the parts outside the CDR3, is DSGVTQTPKHLITATGQRVTLRCSPRSGDLSVYWYQQSLDQGLQFLIQYYNGEERAKGNILERFSAQQFPDLHSELNLSSLELGDSALYFCASSVARSTEAFFGQGTRLTVV.

The chain carries TRBV5-4 and TRBJ1-1, with TRBD1 matching 7 bases. The CDR3 spans 17 residues. Trimming at V came to 3 bases and at J to 4 bases, leaving 15 bases not matched to a gene. Germline V gives CDR1 SGHNT, CDR2 YYREEE (reference sequence). This CDR3 is CASSSLMQGDLRTEAFF. Written as DNA, the CDR3 is TGTGCCAGCAGCTCCCTCATGCAGGGGGATCTTCGCACTGAAGCTTTCTTT.

The rearrangement uses TRBV12-3 or TRBV12-4 and TRBJ1-1, with D possibly matching TRBD1 (6 bases). The germline V and J ends were trimmed by 3 bases and 5 bases, with 10 bases remaining between them. The CDR3 extends over 13 amino acids. DNA for the CDR3: TGTGCCAGCAGTTTTCGGCAGGGGACTGAAGCTTTCTTT. The encoded protein is CASSFRQGTEAFF.

The chain carries TRBV25-1 and TRBJ1-2; no reliable D call. Germline V gene sequence: CDR1 MGHDK, CDR2 SYGVNS. This CDR3 has 12 residues. The V and J ends lost 5 bases and 5 bases respectively, with 9 bases between them. DNA for the CDR3: TGTGCCAGCAGTTCCGCCGGGTATGGCTACACCTTC. This gives the protein CASSSAGYGYTF.

The V and J genes are TRBV28 and TRBJ1-4, with D hard to call. Germline V lookup: CDR1 MDHEN, CDR2 SYDVKM. The CDR3 length is 15 residues. V lost 6 bases and J 3 bases, leaving 14 bases between the germline ends. DNA of the CDR3: TGTGCCAGCAGGGGAGTTCGTAGTTCTAATGAAAAACTGTTTTTT. Its translation is CASRGVRSSNEKLFF.

V gene TRBV7-3 combines with J gene TRBJ1-1; the match to TRBD1 covers 7 bases. V shed 5 bases, J shed 5 bases, and the junction held 5 bases outside the gene matches. Germline CDR1 SGHTA, CDR2 FQGTGA. This CDR3 spans 13 amino acids. As DNA, the CDR3 is TGTGCCAGCAGCGCGACAGGGTCTACTGAAGCTTTCTTT. Translating gives CASSATGSTEAFF.